This T cell receptor beta chain stems from a study of early T cells in non-severe SARS-CoV-2 infection. In TCRdb, the 5' RACE reads were re-called with MiXCR into one record per CDR3 protein. The sample lists some 80,000 distinct CDR3 sequences, around 13% seen once, with 1.4% in the top ten. Germline V CDR1 and CDR2: ENHRY, SYGVKD. V gave up 5 bases and J gave up 2 bases, with 15 bases separating them. This CDR3 region has 15 residues. The receptor was derived from an adult who was a healthcare worker with PCR-confirmed SARS-CoV-2 infection or an uninfected control (not recorded which). The specimen was whole blood. V gene TRBV10-3 combines with J gene TRBJ2-5; possibly TRBD1 for D (6 bases). The CDR3 DNA is TGTGCCATCAGTAGGGGGAGTGTCCAACAAGAGACCCAGTACTTC. This encodes CAISRGSVQQETQYF.